Listed below are T cell receptor beta chains from one sample, sequenced in a study of T cells in Graves' hyperthyroidism and ophthalmopathy. In TCRdb, the multiplex PCR reads were re-called with MiXCR into one record per CDR3 protein. This table holds about 360,000 distinct CDR3 sequences, about 14% found once. The specimen sequenced was blood. The receptors were gathered from a man aged 25 to 45 with Graves' hyperthyroidism that later progressed to Graves' ophthalmopathy. The CDR3 runs from the conserved cysteine through the conserved F or W. The D gene is left open where the match is weak. Expanded clones are given a class, and other clones once, few, many or no size at all.

-	few	TRBJ2-2	TRBV7-9	CASSLSLGLGNTGELFF	TGTGCCAGCAGCTTAAGCCTGGGGCTGGGGAACACCGGGGAGCTGTTTTTT
TRBD2	many	TRBJ2-7	TRBV28	CASSTPPGGNISYEQYF	TGTGCCAGCAGTACCCCCCCGGGGGGGAATATCTCCTACGAGCAGTACTTC
TRBD1	few	TRBJ1-6	TRBV30	CAWRTGEYSPLHF	TGTGCCTGGAGGACAGGGGAGTATTCACCCCTCCACTTT
-	-	TRBJ1-3	TRBV18	CASSQQGGRNTIYF	TGTGCCAGCTCACAACAGGGCGGAAGAAACACCATATATTTT
-	few	TRBJ2-7	TRBV6-2/TRBV6-3	CASGAAGEGEQYF	TGTGCCAGCGGGGCGGCAGGCGAAGGCGAGCAGTACTTC
-	few	TRBJ2-7	TRBV29-1	CSVDVQATYEQYF	TGCAGCGTTGATGTACAAGCCACCTACGAGCAGTACTTC
-	few	TRBJ1-5	TRBV27	CASSPQPGRKPQPQHF	TGTGCCAGCAGTCCGCAACCGGGACGCAAGCCCCAGCCCCAGCATTTT
-	-	TRBJ2-5	TRBV5-1	CASSYDRAAGETQYF	TGCGCCAGCAGCTACGACAGGGCAGCGGGAGAGACCCAGTACTTC
-	-	TRBJ2-1	TRBV28	CASSRFRGGGAFNEQFF	TGTGCCAGCAGTAGGTTCCGGGGAGGGGGCGCTTTCAATGAGCAGTTCTTC
-	many	TRBJ1-3	TRBV7-8	CASSLGQGGNTIYF	TGTGCCAGCAGCTTAGGGCAGGGAGGAAACACCATATATTTT
-	many	TRBJ2-5	TRBV7-3	CASSQLEGETQYF	TGTGCCAGCAGCCAATTGGAGGGGGAGACCCAGTACTTC
-	few	TRBJ2-7	TRBV24-1	CATSDPAMGHPYEQYF	TGTGCCACCAGTGATCCTGCTATGGGGCACCCCTACGAGCAGTACTTC
-	few	TRBJ1-3	TRBV9	CASSVDTAYGNTIYF	TGTGCCAGCAGCGTAGATACGGCCTATGGAAACACCATATATTTT
-	-	TRBJ2-3	TRBV6-1	CASSGLRGSTDTQYF	TGTGCCAGCAGTGGACTTAGGGGGTCCACAGATACGCAGTATTTT
TRBD1	many	TRBJ1-3	TRBV12-3/TRBV12-4	CASTPGQVILSGNTIYF	TGTGCCAGCACCCCGGGACAGGTGATCCTCTCTGGAAACACCATATATTTT
-	few	TRBJ2-1	TRBV28	CASSLGVYKQFF	TGTGCCAGCAGTTTGGGTGTCTATAAGCAGTTCTTC
-	few	TRBJ1-1	TRBV6-2/TRBV6-3	CASSYSIGGTEAFF	TGTGCCAGCAGTTACTCGATTGGGGGGACTGAAGCTTTCTTT
-	-	TRBJ1-2	TRBV7-6	CASSSTTFHGYTF	TGTGCCAGCAGCTCGACGACTTTCCATGGCTACACCTTC
-	many	TRBJ2-1	TRBV20-1	CSAIHYVRGNEQFF	TGCAGTGCTATTCACTACGTCCGGGGCAATGAGCAGTTCTTC
-	-	TRBJ2-6	TRBV20-1	CSARARTGANVLTF	TGCAGTGCTAGGGCCAGGACCGGGGCCAACGTCCTGACTTTC
-	many	TRBJ2-5	TRBV7-8	CASSLGANFWETQYF	TGTGCCAGCAGCTTAGGGGCTAACTTTTGGGAGACCCAGTACTTC
TRBD1	many	TRBJ2-5	TRBV20-1	CSALDTGTGQETQYF	TGCAGTGCTTTAGACACCGGGACAGGGCAAGAGACCCAGTACTTC
-	many	TRBJ2-7	TRBV6-1	CASRGARYEQYF	TGTGCCAGCAGGGGGGCCCGCTACGAGCAGTACTTC
-	-	TRBJ2-3	TRBV19	CASSIGGGDTQYF	TGTGCCAGTAGTATAGGGGGAGGAGATACGCAGTATTTT
TRBD1	many	TRBJ1-2	TRBV28	CASRAFSGTGTRNYGYTF	TGTGCCAGCAGAGCGTTTAGCGGGACAGGGACGAGAAACTATGGCTACACCTTC